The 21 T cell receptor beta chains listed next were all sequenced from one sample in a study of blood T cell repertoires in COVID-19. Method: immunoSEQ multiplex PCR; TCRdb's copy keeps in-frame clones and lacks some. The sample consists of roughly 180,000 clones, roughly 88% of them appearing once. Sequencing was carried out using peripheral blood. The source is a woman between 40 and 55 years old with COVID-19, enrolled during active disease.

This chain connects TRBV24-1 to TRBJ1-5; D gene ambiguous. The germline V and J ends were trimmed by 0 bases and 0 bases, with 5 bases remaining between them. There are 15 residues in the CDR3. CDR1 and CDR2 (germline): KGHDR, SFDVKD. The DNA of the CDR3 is TGTGCCACCAGTGATTTGAGCTTTAGCAATCAGCCCCAGCATTTT. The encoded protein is CATSDLSFSNQPQHF.

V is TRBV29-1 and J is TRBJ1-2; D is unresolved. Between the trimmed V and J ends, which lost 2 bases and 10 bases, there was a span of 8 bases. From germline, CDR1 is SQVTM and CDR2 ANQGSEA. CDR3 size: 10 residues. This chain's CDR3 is CSVEPPTYTF. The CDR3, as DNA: TGCAGCGTTGAACCACCTACCTACACCTTC. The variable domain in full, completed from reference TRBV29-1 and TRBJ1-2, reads SAVISQKPSRDICQRGTSLTIQCQVDSQVTMMFWYRQQPGQSLTLIATANQGSEATYESGFVIDKFPISRPNLTFSTLTVSNMSPEDSSIYLCSVEPPTYTFGSGTRLTVV.

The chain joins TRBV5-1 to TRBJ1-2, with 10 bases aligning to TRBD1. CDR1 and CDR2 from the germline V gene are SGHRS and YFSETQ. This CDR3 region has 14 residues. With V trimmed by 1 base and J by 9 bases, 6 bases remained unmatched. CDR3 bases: TGCGCCAGCAGCTTGTCCGGGACAGGGGTCAGCTACACCTTC. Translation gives CASSLSGTGVSYTF.

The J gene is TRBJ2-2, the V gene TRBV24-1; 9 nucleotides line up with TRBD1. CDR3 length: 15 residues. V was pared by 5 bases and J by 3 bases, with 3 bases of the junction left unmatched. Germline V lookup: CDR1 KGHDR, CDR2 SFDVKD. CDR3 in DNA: TGTGCCACCAGTGGCCGGGACAGGGACACCGGGGAGCTGTTTTTT. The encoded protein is CATSGRDRDTGELFF.

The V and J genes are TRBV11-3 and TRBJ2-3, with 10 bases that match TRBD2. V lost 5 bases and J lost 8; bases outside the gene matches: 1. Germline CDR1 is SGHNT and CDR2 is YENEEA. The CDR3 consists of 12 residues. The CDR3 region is CASSPSGSTQYF. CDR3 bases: TGTGCCAGCAGCCCTAGCGGGAGTACGCAGTATTTT.

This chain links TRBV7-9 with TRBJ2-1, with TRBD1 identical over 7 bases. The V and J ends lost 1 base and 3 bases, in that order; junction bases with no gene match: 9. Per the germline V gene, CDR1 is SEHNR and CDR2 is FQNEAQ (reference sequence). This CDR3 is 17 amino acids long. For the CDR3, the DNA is TGTGCCAGCAGCTTAGAGGTTAAGGGGGCGCGCTACAATGAGCAGTTCTTC. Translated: CASSLEVKGARYNEQFF.

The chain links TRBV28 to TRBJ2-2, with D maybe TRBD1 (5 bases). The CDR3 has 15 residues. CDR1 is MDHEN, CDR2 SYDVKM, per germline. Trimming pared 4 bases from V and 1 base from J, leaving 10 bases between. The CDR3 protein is CASSSFRVNTGELFF. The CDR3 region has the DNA TGTGCCAGCAGTTCTTTCAGGGTGAACACCGGGGAGCTGTTTTTT.

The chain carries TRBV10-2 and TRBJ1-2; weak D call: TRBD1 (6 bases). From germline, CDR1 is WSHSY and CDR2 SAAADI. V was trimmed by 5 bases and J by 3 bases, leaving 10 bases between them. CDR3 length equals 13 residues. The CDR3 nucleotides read TGCGCCAGCAGTCGCGCAGGGGACTATGGCTACACCTTC. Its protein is CASSRAGDYGYTF.

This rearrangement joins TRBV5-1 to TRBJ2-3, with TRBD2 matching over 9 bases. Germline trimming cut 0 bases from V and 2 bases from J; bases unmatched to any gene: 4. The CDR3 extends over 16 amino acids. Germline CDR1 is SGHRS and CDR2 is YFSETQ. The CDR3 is CASSLDSGGPTDTQYF. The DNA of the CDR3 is TGCGCCAGCAGCTTGGACAGCGGGGGGCCCACAGATACGCAGTATTTT.

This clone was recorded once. This CDR3 reads CASSQDPLGGTDNEQFF. CDR3 DNA sequence: TGTGCCAGCAGCCAAGACCCATTGGGGGGGACCGACAATGAGCAGTTCTTC. J is TRBJ2-1 and V is TRBV4-2; 7 bases line up with TRBD2. This CDR3 is 17 amino acids long. Germline V CDR1 and CDR2: LGHNA, YNFKEQ. The ends lost 0 bases at V and 5 bases at J; junction bases unmatched: 10.

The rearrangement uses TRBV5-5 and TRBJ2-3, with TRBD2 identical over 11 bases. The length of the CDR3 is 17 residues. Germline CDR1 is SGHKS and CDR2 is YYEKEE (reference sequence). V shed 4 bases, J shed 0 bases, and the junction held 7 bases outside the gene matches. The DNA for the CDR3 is TGTGCCAGCAGCATTAGCGGGGGGGTCCCTAGCACAGATACGCAGTATTTT. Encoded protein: CASSISGGVPSTDTQYF.

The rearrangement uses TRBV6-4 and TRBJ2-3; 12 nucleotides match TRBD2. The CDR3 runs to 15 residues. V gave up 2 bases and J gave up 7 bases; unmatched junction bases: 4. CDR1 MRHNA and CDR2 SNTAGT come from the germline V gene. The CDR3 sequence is CASSDASGGANTQYF. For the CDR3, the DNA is TGTGCCAGCAGTGACGCTAGCGGGGGGGCAAATACGCAGTATTTT.

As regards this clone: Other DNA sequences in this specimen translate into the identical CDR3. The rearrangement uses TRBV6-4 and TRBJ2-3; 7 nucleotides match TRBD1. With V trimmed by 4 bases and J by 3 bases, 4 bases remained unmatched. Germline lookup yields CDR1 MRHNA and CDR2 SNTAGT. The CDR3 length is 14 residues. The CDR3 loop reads CASSGQGGTDTQYF. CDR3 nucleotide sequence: TGTGCCAGCAGTGGACAGGGTGGTACAGATACGCAGTATTTT.

For the CDR3, the DNA is TGCGCCAGCAAATGGGACACCAATGAAGCTTTCTTT. This encodes CASKWDTNEAFF. The J gene is TRBJ1-1, the V gene TRBV5-1, with TRBD1 as a possible D gene (6 bases). Trimming removed 6 bases from V and 7 bases from J, with 13 bases in between. This CDR3 has 12 residues. Germline V gene data show CDR1 as SGHRS and CDR2 as YFSETQ.

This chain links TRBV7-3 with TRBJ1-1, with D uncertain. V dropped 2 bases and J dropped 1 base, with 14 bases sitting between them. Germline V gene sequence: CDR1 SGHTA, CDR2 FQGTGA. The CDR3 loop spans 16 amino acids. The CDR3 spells CASSLVSRLSNTEAFF. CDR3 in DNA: TGTGCCAGCAGCTTAGTCAGTCGTCTTTCGAACACTGAAGCTTTCTTT.

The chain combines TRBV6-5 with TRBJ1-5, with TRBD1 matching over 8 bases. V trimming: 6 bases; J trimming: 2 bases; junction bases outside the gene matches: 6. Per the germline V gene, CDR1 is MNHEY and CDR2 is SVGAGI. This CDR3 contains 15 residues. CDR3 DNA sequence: TGTGCCAGCAGACTATCAGGGGGCGGCAATCAGCCCCAGCATTTT. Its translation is CASRLSGGGNQPQHF.

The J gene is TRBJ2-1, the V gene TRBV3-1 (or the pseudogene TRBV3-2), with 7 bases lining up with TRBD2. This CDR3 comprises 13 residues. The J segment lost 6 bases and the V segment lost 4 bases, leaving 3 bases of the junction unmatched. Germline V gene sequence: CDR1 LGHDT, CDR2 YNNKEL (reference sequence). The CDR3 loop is CASSRPSGNEQFF. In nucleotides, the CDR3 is TGTGCCAGCAGCCGTCCTAGCGGCAATGAGCAGTTCTTC.

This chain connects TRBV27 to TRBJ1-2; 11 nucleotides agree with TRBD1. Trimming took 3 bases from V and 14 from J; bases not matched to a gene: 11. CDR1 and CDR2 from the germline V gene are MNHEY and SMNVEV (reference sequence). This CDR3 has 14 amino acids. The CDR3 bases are TGTGCCAGCAGTTTCGGGCCCTGGACAGGGGGCGCAACCTTC. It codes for CASSFGPWTGGATF.

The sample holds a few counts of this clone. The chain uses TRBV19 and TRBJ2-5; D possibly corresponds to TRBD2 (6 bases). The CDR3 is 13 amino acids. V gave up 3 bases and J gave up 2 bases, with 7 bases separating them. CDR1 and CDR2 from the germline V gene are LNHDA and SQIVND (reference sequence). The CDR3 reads CASSIRGQETQYF. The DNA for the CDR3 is TGTGCCAGTAGTATCCGGGGGCAAGAGACCCAGTACTTC.

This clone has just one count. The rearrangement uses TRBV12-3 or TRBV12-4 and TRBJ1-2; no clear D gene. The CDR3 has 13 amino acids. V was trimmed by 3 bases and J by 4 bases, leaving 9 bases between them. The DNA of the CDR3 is TGTGCCAGCAGTTTCAAGGAGACCTATGGCTACACCTTC. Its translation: CASSFKETYGYTF.

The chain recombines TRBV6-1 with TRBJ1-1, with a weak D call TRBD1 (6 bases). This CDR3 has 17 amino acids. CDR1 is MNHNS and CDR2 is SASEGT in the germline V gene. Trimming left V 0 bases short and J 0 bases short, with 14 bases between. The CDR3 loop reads CASSEALQTGLNTEAFF. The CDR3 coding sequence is TGTGCCAGCAGTGAAGCGCTTCAGACAGGCCTGAACACTGAAGCTTTCTTT.